This T cell receptor (beta chain) was retrieved from a study of lung T cells in sarcoidosis with Löfgren's syndrome (dated by TCRdb to 2016 to 2017). For the study in its entirety: Sarcoidosis was characterized as a granulomatous disease that is mostly pulmonary, in which CD4+ T cells accumulate in bronchoalveolar lavage fluid. The repertoire analyses focused on Löfgren's syndrome patients.

Results and caveats for the whole study, not just this receptor: TRAV12-1 and TRBV2 were reported as the most expanded V gene segments in Löfgren's syndrome patients compared with control subjects. Recognition of a sarcoidosis-associated antigen was only suggested, and the antigen itself remained putative and was not identified. CDR3 motifs in TRAV12-1 and TRBV2 were reported to be shared across several Lofgren's syndrome patients, which suggests public CD4+ TCR repertoires. In alphabeta pairing analysis, TRAV12-1 was found to pair preferentially with TRBV2, and CDR3 homology was shown by the resulting paired TCRs.

Sequencing took place on an Illumina MiSeq. TCRdb handled the public reads itself, with Q25 trimming in fastp and clone calling in MiXCR, and kept productive beta chains. Each record represents a unique CDR3 protein, reported with the most common genes and DNA among its rows. In all, the sample holds some 4,100 distinct CDR3 sequences, and 20% to 25% of those were seen once. Over 6.5% of the sample is held by the ten biggest clonotypes. The study profiled TCR repertoires of CD4+ T cells collected through bronchoalveolar lavage. From its cysteine to its phenylalanine, the CDR3 spans 17 amino acids. Only the CDR3 portion is preserved as DNA: 51 bases, with reading frame beginning at the first base. Sequences DFQATT (CDR1) and SNEGSKA (CDR2) are obtained from the germline V gene (reference sequence). Trimming costs V 0 bases and J 0 bases, and their ends lie 15 bases apart. Within its sample, this clonotype is large (0.1 to 1%). What antigen it recognizes has not been identified. The sample holds no much larger clone one base away, and base qualities are not on file.

Sequenced input: CD4+ T cells from bronchoalveolar lavage. The chain is assembled from TRBV20-1 and TRBJ1-3, with the D gene not clear enough to name. This TCR came from a human donor with sarcoidosis (Löfgren's syndrome or another form), or a control subject (not recorded which). Read as DNA, the sequence is TGCAGTGCTAGAGACTCGGAAAACTTAAGCTCTGGAAACACCATATATTTT. This codes for CSARDSENLSSGNTIYF.